Sequencing of this T cell receptor beta chain was carried out in a study of OX40 agonist ivuxolimab in advanced cancers. Study-wide context: The costimulatory receptor OX40 (CD134) was targeted by ivuxolimab, a fully human IgG2 agonistic monoclonal antibody. Peripheral TCRbeta sequencing was intended to test whether TCR sequence diversity was altered and clonal T-cell expansion was caused by ivuxolimab. Prior anti-PD-1, anti-PD-L1 or anti-CTLA-4 therapy was permitted, and less than 45% of dose-escalation patients had received checkpoint inhibitors. Partial responses occurred in three dose-escalation patients, of whom one had hepatocellular carcinoma and two had cutaneous melanoma. A male proportion of roughly 85% and a mean age of approximately 61 years, ranging from about 23 to 79, were recorded for the dose-escalation cohort. Intravenous ivuxolimab was administered to patients every 2 weeks at six dose levels: 0.01, 0.1, 0.3, 1.5, 3 and 10 mg/kg. Of the 50 to 55 dose-escalation patients, hepatocellular carcinoma was present in approximately 20, melanoma in roughly 15, renal cell carcinoma in 9 and head and neck cancer in 9. The paper reports the monotherapy dose-escalation portion (N = 52 patients) of the phase I ivuxolimab trial. Study-level results and caveats: The antigen specificity of the peripheral T cells that underwent clonal expansion was not determined. At doses from 0.1 to 3.0 mg/kg, clonal expansion was seen in both CD4+ and CD8+ blood T cells between baseline and week 6. In partial responders in the 0.1-3.0 mg/kg groups, normalized peripheral clonal expansion was found to be among the lowest, especially among CD8+ T cells. After ivuxolimab, expanded clones were on average more numerous among CD8+ T cells than among CD4+ T cells. Low levels of normalized T-cell clonal expansion were also seen in some patients who did not respond.

The trial excluded patients who had a history of autoimmune disease or were on systemic immunosuppression. In every dose cohort, peripheral blood was drawn for TCR sequencing at baseline, cycle 4 day 1, and cycle 7 day 1. Samples were obtained from an open-label, multicenter, first-in-human phase I dose-escalation trial of ivuxolimab. The trial enrolled adults with locally advanced or metastatic head and neck squamous cell, hepatocellular, melanoma or renal cell carcinoma. CD4+ and CD8+ T cells were sorted separately from peripheral blood before TCR sequencing. Genomic DNA was isolated from the sorted cells so that the TCRbeta CDR3 region could be sequenced. TCRbeta CDR3 regions were sequenced using the immunoSEQ Assay. The table was pulled from immuneACCESS by TCRdb, which kept in-frame rearrangements only. Such tables lose some clones; where checked, under half of the loss comes from unresolved V genes, and the rest has no known cause. The sample includes roughly 6,300 clones, with around four fifths observed a single time. The ten most abundant clones make up just under 25% of the sample.

The CDR3 covers 11 residues, taking in both the cysteine and the phenylalanine. Only the CDR3 DNA stays, 33 bases, in frame from base 1. V loses 2 bases, J loses 6 bases, and the germline ends lie 2 bases apart. CDR1 SGHDT and CDR2 YYEEEE are derived from the germline V gene. This clone was observed a few times. Its antigen target is currently unknown. There are no base qualities to consult, and no much larger clone falls within one base. The chain is made from TRBV5-6 and TRBJ1-4; the D gene cannot be named for sure. The receptor's source is an adult with an advanced solid tumor such as melanoma, head and neck, liver or kidney cancer. This material consisted of CD4+ or CD8+ T cells sorted from blood, taken in a trial of the OX40 agonist ivuxolimab. The CDR3 region has the sequence CASSLDEKLFF. The sequence in DNA is TGTGCCAGCAGCTTAGATGAAAAACTGTTTTTT.